The sequence of this TCR beta chain was determined in a study of blood T cell repertoires in COVID-19. Study at large: PBMCs, B-cell-depleted T cells, or T cells provided the cDNA or gDNA that made up the material.

Profiled with immunoSEQ multiplex PCR; TCRdb holds only in-frame clones, not every one. The sample gives hundreds of thousands of clones, roughly 90% of which show up once; approximately 1.5% is in the top ten. The V and J ends lost 0 bases and 1 base respectively, with 13 bases between them. Per the germline V gene, CDR1 is SGDLS and CDR2 is YYNGEE. This CDR3 comprises 16 residues. V is TRBV9 and J is TRBJ1-1; no clear D gene. Source material: peripheral blood. The TCR originated in a woman aged 25-40 years with active or convalescent COVID-19. DNA for the CDR3: TGTGCCAGCAGCGTAGGCGTGGGCTCAAGGAACACTGAAGCTTTCTTT. As protein: CASSVGVGSRNTEAFF. The whole variable domain, remainder taken from reference TRBV9 and TRBJ1-1, is DSGVTQTPKHLITATGQRVTLRCSPRSGDLSVYWYQQSLDQGLQFLIQYYNGEERAKGNILERFSAQQFPDLHSELNLSSLELGDSALYFCASSVGVGSRNTEAFFGQGTRLTVV.